This TCR beta chain was recorded in a study of cytomegalovirus exposure and HLA in healthy donors. Whole-study results and caveats: High specificity and sensitivity for cytomegalovirus status were reported for the classifier.

Separation from the roughly 690-subject first cohort characterized the approximately 120-subject validation cohort, to which the donors belonged. As regards this clone: Its antigen remains unknown.

Here immunoSEQ multiplex PCR was the method, and the copy in TCRdb shows in-frame clones only, minus some. The sample lists about 110,000 clones, roughly 84% occurring once. The CDR3 covers 16 residues. Per the germline V gene, CDR1 is MNHEY and CDR2 is SMNVEV (reference sequence). Trimming pared 5 bases from V and 1 base from J, leaving 14 bases between. This sequence originates from a woman between 18 and 30 years old in good health and CMV-seronegative. This chain joins TRBV27 and TRBJ2-2; a possible D gene is TRBD1 (5 bases). Specimen: PBMCs. The CDR3 DNA reads as TGTGCCAGCAGTCCGCCGACAGCCGAGAACACCGGGGAGCTGTTTTTT. This translates into CASSPPTAENTGELFF.